The following is a T cell receptor beta chain sequence with its context. No antigen is known for it. The data were obtained in a study of T cell responses to AZD1222 COVID-19 vaccine. This table comes from immunoSEQ multiplex PCR, and its TCRdb copy is limited to in-frame clones, with some not included. The table shows roughly 51,000 clones, with 89% occurring only once. Germline V gene sequence: CDR1 SGHRS, CDR2 YFSETQ. The CDR3 is 15 residues long. V was clipped by 4 bases and J by 8 bases, with 21 bases between them. Study-wide results and limits: Most donors were white British and more were female, and clonal diversity was possibly underestimated.

Sequencing was performed on peripheral blood, taken 28 days after the second AZD1222 dose. The TCR sequence derives from an adult who received the AZD1222 COVID-19 vaccine. The V call is TRBV5-1, the J call TRBJ1-1; D perhaps matches TRBD1 (6 bases). CDR3 amino acids: CASSPGQPRPTEAFF. The DNA for the CDR3 is TGCGCCAGCAGCCCAGGACAGCCAAGACCTACAGAAGCTTTCTTT.